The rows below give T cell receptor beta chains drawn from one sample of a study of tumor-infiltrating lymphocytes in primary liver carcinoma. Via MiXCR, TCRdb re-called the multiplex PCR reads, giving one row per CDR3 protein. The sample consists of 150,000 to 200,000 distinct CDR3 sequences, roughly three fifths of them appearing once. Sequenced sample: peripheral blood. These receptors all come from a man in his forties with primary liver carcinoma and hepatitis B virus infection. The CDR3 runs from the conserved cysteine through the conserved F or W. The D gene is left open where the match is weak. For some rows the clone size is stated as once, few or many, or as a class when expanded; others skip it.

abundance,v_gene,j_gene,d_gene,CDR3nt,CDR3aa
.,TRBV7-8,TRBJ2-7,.,TGTGCCAGCAGCTTACACTCGGACACTTTCTACGGGCAGTACTTC,CASSLHSDTFYGQYF
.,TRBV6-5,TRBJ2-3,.,TGTGCCAGCAGTAGCCGTCGAGCAGGTTTCACGGATACGCAGTATTTT,CASSSRRAGFTDTQYF
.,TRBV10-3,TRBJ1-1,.,TGTGCCGTCAGTGAAGGGAAAACTGAAGCATTCTTT,CAVSEGKTEAFF
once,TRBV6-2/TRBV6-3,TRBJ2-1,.,TGTGCCAGCAGTTACTCCTGGAGGGCCGGTATGAATGAGCAGTTCTTC,CASSYSWRAGMNEQFF
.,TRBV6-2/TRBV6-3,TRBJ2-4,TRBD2,TGTGCCAGCAGGACTAGCTGGAATACTAAAAACATTCAGTACTTC,CASRTSWNTKNIQYF
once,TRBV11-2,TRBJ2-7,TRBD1,TGTGCCAGCAGCTTACTGGGACAGGGACTTTACGAACAGTACTTC,CASSLLGQGLYEQYF
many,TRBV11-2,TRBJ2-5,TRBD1,TGTGCCAGCAGCCAACCGGGACAGGGTCCAGAGACCCAGTACTTC,CASSQPGQGPETQYF
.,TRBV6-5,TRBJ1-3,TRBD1,TGTGCCAGCAGGACCAGGACAGGGGGCTCTGGAAACACCATATATTTT,CASRTRTGGSGNTIYF
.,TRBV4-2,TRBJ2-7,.,TGTGCCAGCAGCCAAGAGGCGACTGAATCCTCCTACGAGCAGTACTTC,CASSQEATESSYEQYF
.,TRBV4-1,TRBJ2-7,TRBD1,TGCGCCAGCAGCCGCCCGGGACAGGGAAACGAGCAGTACTTC,CASSRPGQGNEQYF
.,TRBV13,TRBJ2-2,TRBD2,TGTGCCAGCAGCTTAGTGTGGATTAGCGGGATAACGAACACCGGGGAGCTGTTTTTT,CASSLVWISGITNTGELFF
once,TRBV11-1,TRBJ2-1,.,TGTGCCAGCAGCTTGGGGGGCGTTGAGCAGTTCTTC,CASSLGGVEQFF
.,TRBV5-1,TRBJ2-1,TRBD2,TGCGCCAGCAGCTTACTGAATCGGACTAGCTACAATGAGCAGTTCTTC,CASSLLNRTSYNEQFF
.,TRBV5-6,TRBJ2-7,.,TGTGCCAGCAGCTTCATGGACGGCACCTACGAGCAGTACTTC,CASSFMDGTYEQYF
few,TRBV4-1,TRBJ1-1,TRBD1,TGCGCCAGCAGCCAAGGAGGGGACAGGGTGGCTTTCTTT,CASSQGGDRVAFF
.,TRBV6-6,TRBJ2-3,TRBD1,TGTGCCAGCTTGGGACAGGGCACAGATACGCAGTATTTT,CASLGQGTDTQYF
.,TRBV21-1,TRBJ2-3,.,TGTGCCAGTAGCAAAGGGTATCGGGACAGACGCACAGATACGCAGTATTTT,CASSKGYRDRRTDTQYF
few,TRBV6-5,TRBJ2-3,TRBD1,TGTGCCGGGCAGGACTGGACAGGGGAGACAGATACGCAGTATTTT,CAGQDWTGETDTQYF
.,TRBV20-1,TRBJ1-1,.,TGCAGTGCTAGAGCTTGGGGGGGAACTGAAGCTTTCTTT,CSARAWGGTEAFF
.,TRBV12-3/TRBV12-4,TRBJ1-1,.,TGTGTCAGCAGTCCAACAGGGATTAGGGGCACTGAAGCTTTCTTT,CVSSPTGIRGTEAFF
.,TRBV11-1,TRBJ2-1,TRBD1,TGTGCCAGCAGCTCTACGGGACAGCCCTACAATGAGCAGTTCTTT,CASSSTGQPYNEQFF
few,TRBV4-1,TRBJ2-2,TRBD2,TGCGCCAGCAGCCAAGGTCTAGCGGGGAACACCGGGGAGCTGTTTTTT,CASSQGLAGNTGELFF
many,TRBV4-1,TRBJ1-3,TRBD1,TGCGCCAGCAGCCGCAAGGGGCTTTCCGGGACAGGGGAGGGAAACACCATATATTTT,CASSRKGLSGTGEGNTIYF
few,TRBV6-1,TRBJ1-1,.,TGTGCCAGCAGTGAAGTCAGGACGGGGAACACTGAGGCTTTCTTT,CASSEVRTGNTEAFF
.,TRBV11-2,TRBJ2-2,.,TGTGCCAGCAGCATAAACAGGGTTTTCGTCGCCGGGGAGCTCTTTTTT,CASSINRVFVAGELFF
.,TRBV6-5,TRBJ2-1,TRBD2,TGTGCCATCAGTTCCCCAGCGGGAGGCCTCAAAAATGAGCAGTTCTTC,CAISSPAGGLKNEQFF
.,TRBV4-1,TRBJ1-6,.,TGCGCCAGCAGTCCCCTACTAAGGGTGCTCTATAATTCACCCCTCCACTTT,CASSPLLRVLYNSPLHF